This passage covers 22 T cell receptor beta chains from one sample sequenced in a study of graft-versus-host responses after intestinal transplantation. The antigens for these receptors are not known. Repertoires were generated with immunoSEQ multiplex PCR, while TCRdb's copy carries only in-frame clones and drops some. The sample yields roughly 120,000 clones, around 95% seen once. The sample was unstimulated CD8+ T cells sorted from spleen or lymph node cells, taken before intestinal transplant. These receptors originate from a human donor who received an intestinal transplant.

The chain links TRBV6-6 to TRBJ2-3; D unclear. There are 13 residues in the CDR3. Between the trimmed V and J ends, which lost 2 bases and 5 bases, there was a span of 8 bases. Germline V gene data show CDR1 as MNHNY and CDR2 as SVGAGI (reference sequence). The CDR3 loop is CASSYNNRDTQYF. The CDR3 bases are TGTGCCAGCAGTTACAACAACAGAGATACGCAGTATTTT.

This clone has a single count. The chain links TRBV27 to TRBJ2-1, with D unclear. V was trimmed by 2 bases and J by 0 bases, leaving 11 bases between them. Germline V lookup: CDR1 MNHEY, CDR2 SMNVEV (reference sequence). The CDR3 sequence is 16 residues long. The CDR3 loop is CASSLEPAPSYNEQFF. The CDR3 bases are TGTGCCAGCAGTTTAGAGCCCGCCCCCTCCTACAATGAGCAGTTCTTC.

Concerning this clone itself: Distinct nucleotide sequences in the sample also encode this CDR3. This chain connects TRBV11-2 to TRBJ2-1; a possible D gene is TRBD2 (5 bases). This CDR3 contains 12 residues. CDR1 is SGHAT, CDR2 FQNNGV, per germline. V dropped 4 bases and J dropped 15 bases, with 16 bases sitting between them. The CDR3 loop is CASSSDGLYGFF. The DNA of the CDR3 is TGTGCCAGCAGCTCAGACGGACTGTATGGGTTCTTC.

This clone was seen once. In DNA, the CDR3 is TGTGCCAGCAGTCCGGACAGCCTAGCGGGAGGAAACATTCAGTACTTC. This sequence encodes CASSPDSLAGGNIQYF. The V call is TRBV28, the J call TRBJ2-4, with 11 positions matching TRBD2. Germline V gives CDR1 MDHEN, CDR2 SYDVKM. CDR3 size: 16 residues. J was trimmed by 6 bases and V by 5 bases; bases with no gene match: 9.

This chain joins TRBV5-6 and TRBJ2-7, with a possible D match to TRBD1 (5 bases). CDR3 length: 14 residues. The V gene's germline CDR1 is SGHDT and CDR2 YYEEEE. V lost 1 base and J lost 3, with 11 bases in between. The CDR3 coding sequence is TGTGCCAGCAGCTTGACAGGATCCCTCTACGAGCAGTACTTC. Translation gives CASSLTGSLYEQYF.

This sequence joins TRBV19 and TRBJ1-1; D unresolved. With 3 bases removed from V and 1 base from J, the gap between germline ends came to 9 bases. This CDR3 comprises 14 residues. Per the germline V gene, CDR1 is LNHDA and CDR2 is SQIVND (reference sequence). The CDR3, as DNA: TGTGCCAGTAGTATTTGGGGAACGAACACTGAAGCTTTCTTT. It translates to CASSIWGTNTEAFF.

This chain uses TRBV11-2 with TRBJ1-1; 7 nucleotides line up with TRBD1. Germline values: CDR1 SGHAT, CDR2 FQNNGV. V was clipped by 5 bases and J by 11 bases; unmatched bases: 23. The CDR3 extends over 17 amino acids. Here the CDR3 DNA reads TGTGCCAGCAGCACCGCAACAGGGGCTAGCGCTGCTCTAAGCGCTTTCTTT. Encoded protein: CASSTATGASAALSAFF.

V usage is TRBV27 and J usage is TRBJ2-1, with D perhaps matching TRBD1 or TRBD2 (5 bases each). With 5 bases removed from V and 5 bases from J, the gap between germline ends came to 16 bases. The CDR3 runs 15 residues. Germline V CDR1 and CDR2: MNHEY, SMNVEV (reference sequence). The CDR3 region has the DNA TGTGCCAGCAGTCTTACTCCTTCGGGGCACAATGAGCAGTTCTTC. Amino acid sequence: CASSLTPSGHNEQFF.

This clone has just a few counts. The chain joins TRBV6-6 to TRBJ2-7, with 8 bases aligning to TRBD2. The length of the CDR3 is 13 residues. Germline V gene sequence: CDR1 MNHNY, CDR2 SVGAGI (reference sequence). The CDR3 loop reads CVTRGGRTYEQYF. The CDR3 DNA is TGTGTCACTCGCGGGGGGAGAACCTACGAGCAGTACTTC.

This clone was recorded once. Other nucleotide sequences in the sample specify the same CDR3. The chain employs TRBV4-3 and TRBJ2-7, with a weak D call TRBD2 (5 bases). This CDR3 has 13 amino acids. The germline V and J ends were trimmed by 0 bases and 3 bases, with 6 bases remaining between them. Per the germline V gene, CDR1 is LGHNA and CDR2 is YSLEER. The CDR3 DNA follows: TGCGCCAGCAGCCAAGATCGGGGCTACGAGCAGTACTTC. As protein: CASSQDRGYEQYF.

This CDR3 reads CASRLPGHPNTEAFF. In DNA form, the CDR3 reads TGTGCCAGCAGGCTCCCGGGACACCCCAACACTGAAGCTTTCTTT. The chain couples TRBV7-9 to TRBJ1-1, with D perhaps matching TRBD1 (6 bases). V dropped 6 bases and J dropped 2 bases, with 16 bases sitting between them. Germline lookup yields CDR1 SEHNR and CDR2 FQNEAQ (reference sequence). This CDR3 is 15 amino acids long.

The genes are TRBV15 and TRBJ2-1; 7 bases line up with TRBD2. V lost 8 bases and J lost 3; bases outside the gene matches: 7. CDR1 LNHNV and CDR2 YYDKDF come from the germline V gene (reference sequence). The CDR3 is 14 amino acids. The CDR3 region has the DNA TGTGCCACCGCCGGGACTACTATCTACAATGAGCAGTTCTTC. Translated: CATAGTTIYNEQFF. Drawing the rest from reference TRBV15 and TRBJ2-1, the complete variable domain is DAMVIQNPRYQVTQFGKPVTLSCSQTLNHNVMYWYQQKSSQAPKLLFHYYDKDFNNEADTPDNFQSRRPNTSFCFLDIRSPGLGDTAMYLCATAGTTIYNEQFFGPGTRLTVL.

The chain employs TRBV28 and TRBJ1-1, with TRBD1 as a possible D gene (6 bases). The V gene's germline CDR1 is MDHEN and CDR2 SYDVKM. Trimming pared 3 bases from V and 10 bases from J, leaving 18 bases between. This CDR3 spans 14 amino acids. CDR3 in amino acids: CASSFRLQGMGAFF. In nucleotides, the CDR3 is TGTGCCAGCAGTTTCCGCCTCCAGGGGATGGGAGCTTTCTTT. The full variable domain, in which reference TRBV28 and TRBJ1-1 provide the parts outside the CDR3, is DVKVTQSSRYLVKRTGEKVFLECVQDMDHENMFWYRQDPGLGLRLIYFSYDVKMKEKGDIPEGYSVSREKKERFSLILESASTNQTSMYLCASSFRLQGMGAFFGQGTRLTVV.

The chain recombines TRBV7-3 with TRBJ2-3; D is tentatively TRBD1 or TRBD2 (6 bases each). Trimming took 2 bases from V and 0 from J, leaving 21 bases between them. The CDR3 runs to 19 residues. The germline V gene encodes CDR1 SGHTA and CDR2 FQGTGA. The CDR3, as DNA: TGTGCCAGCAGCTTAGGCGCCATAAGGGGGGAGACTAGCACAGATACGCAGTATTTT. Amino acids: CASSLGAIRGETSTDTQYF.

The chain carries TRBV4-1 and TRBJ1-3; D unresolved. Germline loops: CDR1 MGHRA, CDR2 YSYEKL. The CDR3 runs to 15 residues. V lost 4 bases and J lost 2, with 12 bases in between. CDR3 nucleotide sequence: TGCGCCAGCAGCCCCATGGGCCAGCCTGGAAACACCATATATTTT. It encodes CASSPMGQPGNTIYF.

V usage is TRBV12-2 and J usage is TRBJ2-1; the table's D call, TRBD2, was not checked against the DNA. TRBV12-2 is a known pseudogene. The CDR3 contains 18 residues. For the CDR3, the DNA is TGTGCAAGTAGCTTATGGGGCGAGGGAGGGGAATCCTACAATGAGCAGTTCTTC. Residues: CASSLWGEGGESYNEQFF.

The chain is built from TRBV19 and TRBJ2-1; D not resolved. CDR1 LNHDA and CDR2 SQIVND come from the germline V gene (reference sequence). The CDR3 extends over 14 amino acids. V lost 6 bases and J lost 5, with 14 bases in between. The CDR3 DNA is TGTGCCAGTAGGGATTTCGGCGATCACAATGAGCAGTTCTTC. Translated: CASRDFGDHNEQFF.

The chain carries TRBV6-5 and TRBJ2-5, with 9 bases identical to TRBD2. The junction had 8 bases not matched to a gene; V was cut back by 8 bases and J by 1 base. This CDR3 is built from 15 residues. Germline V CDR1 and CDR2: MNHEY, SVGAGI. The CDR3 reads CASPASGDPQETQYF. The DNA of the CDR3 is TGTGCCAGCCCCGCTAGCGGGGACCCCCAAGAGACCCAGTACTTC.

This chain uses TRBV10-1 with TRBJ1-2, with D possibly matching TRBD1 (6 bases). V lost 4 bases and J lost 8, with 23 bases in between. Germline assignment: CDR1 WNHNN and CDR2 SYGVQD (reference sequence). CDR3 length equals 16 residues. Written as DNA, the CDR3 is TGCGCCAGCAGTGGGCCGCAGGGGCTAACTATTGGGGGCTACACCTTC. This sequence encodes CASSGPQGLTIGGYTF.

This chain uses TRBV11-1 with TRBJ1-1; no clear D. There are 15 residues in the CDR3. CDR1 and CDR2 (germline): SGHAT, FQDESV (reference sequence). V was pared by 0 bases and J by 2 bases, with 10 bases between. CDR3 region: CASSLAPLYNTEAFF. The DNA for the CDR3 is TGTGCCAGCAGCTTAGCGCCCCTTTATAACACTGAAGCTTTCTTT.

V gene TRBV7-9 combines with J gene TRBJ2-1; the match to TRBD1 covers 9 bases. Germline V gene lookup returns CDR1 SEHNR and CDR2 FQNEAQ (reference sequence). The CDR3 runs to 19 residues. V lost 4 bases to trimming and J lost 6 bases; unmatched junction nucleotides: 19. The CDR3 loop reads CASSYYPGTGLRGSNEQFF. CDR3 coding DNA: TGTGCCAGCAGCTACTATCCCGGGACAGGGTTGCGGGGAAGCAATGAGCAGTTCTTC.

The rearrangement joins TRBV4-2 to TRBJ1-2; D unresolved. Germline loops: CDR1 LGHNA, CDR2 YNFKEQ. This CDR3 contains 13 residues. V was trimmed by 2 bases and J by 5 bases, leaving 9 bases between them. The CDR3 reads CASSQSFPYGYTF. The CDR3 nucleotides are TGTGCCAGCAGCCAATCCTTCCCGTATGGCTACACCTTC.